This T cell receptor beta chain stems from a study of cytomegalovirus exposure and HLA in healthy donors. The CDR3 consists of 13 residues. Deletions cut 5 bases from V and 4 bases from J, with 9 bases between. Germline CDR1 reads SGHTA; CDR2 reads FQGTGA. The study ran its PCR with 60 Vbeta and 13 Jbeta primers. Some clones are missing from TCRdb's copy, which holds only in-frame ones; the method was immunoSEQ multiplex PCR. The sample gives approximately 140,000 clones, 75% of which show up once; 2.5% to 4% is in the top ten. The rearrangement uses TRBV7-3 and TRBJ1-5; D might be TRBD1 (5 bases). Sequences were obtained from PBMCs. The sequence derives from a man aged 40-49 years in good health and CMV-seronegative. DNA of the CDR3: TGTGCCAGCAGCAGGGGCCTGAATCAGCCCCAGCATTTT. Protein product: CASSRGLNQPQHF.